The 4 T cell receptor beta chains presented below share a single source sample, sequenced in a study of CD8 T cells in Susac syndrome. RNA amounts of roughly 0.45 to 1 ug underwent reverse transcription with random hexamers. MiXCR, applied by TCRdb to the immunoSEQ multiplex PCR reads, yields one record per CDR3 protein. The data show 330,000 or so distinct CDR3 sequences, over 75% seen once. What was sequenced was CD8+ T cells from PBMCs. The receptor set was obtained from a human donor with multiple sclerosis.

The chain carries TRBV15 and TRBJ2-2; 13 nucleotides agree with TRBD2. CDR3 size: 18 residues. CDR1 is LNHNV and CDR2 is YYDKDF in the germline V gene (reference sequence). Trimming took 5 bases from V and 3 from J; bases not matched to a gene: 9. CDR3 DNA: TGTGCCACCAGCCCCGGACTAGCGGGAGCCCGGTACACCGGGGAGCTGTTTTTT. It translates to CATSPGLAGARYTGELFF.

The rearrangement links TRBV27 to TRBJ2-7; 13 nucleotides match TRBD2. Per the germline V gene, CDR1 is MNHEY and CDR2 is SMNVEV (reference sequence). The CDR3 spans 19 residues. Trimming removed 6 bases from V and 1 base from J; junction bases left unmatched: 15. CDR3 nucleotides: TGTGCCAGCAGATTAACAGGACTAGCGGGGGAGAGGATGTCCTACGAGCAGTACTTC. Protein: CASRLTGLAGERMSYEQYF.

The chain combines TRBV7-6 with TRBJ2-1, with 8 nucleotides matching TRBD2. The CDR3 contains 14 residues. Germline V gene data show CDR1 as SGHVS and CDR2 as FNYEAQ. The V and J ends lost 1 base and 7 bases, in that order; junction bases with no gene match: 3. This CDR3 reads CASSLGTSKNEQFF. CDR3 DNA sequence: TGTGCCAGCAGCTTAGGGACTAGCAAGAATGAGCAGTTCTTC.

The rearrangement links TRBV12-3 or TRBV12-4 to TRBJ2-3; no reliable D call. The CDR3 extends over 18 amino acids. V was cut by 5 bases and J by 3 bases, with 24 bases left in between. CDR3 coding DNA: TGTGCCAGCAGTATGTGGTGGGCCCCATTCCATGCAACAGATACGCAGTATTTT. Protein product: CASSMWWAPFHATDTQYF.